A selection of T cell receptor beta chains follows, all from one sample in a study of identical twins. TCRdb ran MiXCR on the 5' RACE reads and lists one entry per CDR3 protein. In the table there are about 720,000 distinct CDR3 sequences, approximately 9% of which are singletons. The sample was also linked to a second study, of yellow fever vaccine responses in identical twins.

The sample consisted of PBMCs. These receptors all stem from a young woman in good health. Each CDR3 is given with its conserved first and last residue. The D gene is left open where the match is weak. Expanded clones get a size class; other rows say once, few or many, or leave the size out.

DNA | CDR3 | length | D | J | V | size
TGCAGCGTTGAAGGGGACAGGGCAGATACGCAGTATTTT | CSVEGDRADTQYF | 13 | TRBD1 | TRBJ2-3 | TRBV29-1 | few
TGCAGCGTTGAAGCCGCCGGCTACGAGCAGTACTTC | CSVEAAGYEQYF | 12 | - | TRBJ2-7 | TRBV29-1 | -
TGTGCCAGCAGTGTGACAGGGGCGCCGGGGGAGCAGTACTTC | CASSVTGAPGEQYF | 14 | TRBD1 | TRBJ2-7 | TRBV2 | -
TGCGCCAGCAAAAGGGCTTGGGCGAACACTGAAGCTTTCTTT | CASKRAWANTEAFF | 14 | - | TRBJ1-1 | TRBV5-1 | many
TGTGCCAGCAGCGGCCCAGGGACAGGGGATGGCTACACCTTC | CASSGPGTGDGYTF | 14 | TRBD1 | TRBJ1-2 | TRBV9 | few
TGTGCCAGCAGTCGTCGACGGACGGGCACAGATACGCAGTATTTT | CASSRRRTGTDTQYF | 15 | - | TRBJ2-3 | TRBV12-3/TRBV12-4 | -
TGTGCCAGCAGCGGCTTCAAGCCACAGAACACTGAAGCTTTCTTT | CASSGFKPQNTEAFF | 15 | - | TRBJ1-1 | TRBV7-8 | -
TGTGCCAGCAGCCGTTTAGAGGAGGAGGCTTACAATGAGCAGTTCTTC | CASSRLEEEAYNEQFF | 16 | - | TRBJ2-1 | TRBV7-9 | many
TGTGCCACCAGCAGAGAGAGGACGATCACAGATACGCAGTATTTT | CATSRERTITDTQYF | 15 | - | TRBJ2-3 | TRBV15 | few
TGCGCCAGCAGCCAAGATGGGGGACAGGCAACCTACGAGCAGTTCTTC | CASSQDGGQATYEQFF | 16 | TRBD1 | TRBJ2-1 | TRBV4-1 | -
TGTGCCAGCACTGGTTTCCCGGACAGGACCTACGAGCAGTACTTC | CASTGFPDRTYEQYF | 15 | - | TRBJ2-7 | TRBV21-1 | -
TGTGCCAGCAGGCAGCTTTATAGCAATCAGCCCCAGCATTTT | CASRQLYSNQPQHF | 14 | - | TRBJ1-5 | TRBV27 | -
TGTGCCAGCAGCTTATTAATCTCAATACCCAGCTCCTACAATGAGCAGTTCTTC | CASSLLISIPSSYNEQFF | 18 | - | TRBJ2-1 | TRBV11-1 | few
TGTGCCAGCAGCAGGGGACGAACTGATAGCACAGATACGCAGTATTTT | CASSRGRTDSTDTQYF | 16 | - | TRBJ2-3 | TRBV2 | many
TGTGCCAGCAGCCAACTAGCAGCAACGTCCTACGAGCAGTACTTC | CASSQLAATSYEQYF | 15 | - | TRBJ2-7 | TRBV3-1 | -
TGTGCCAGCATCCCTACCCTGCTGGACATGAACACCGGGGAGCTGTTTTTT | CASIPTLLDMNTGELFF | 17 | - | TRBJ2-2 | TRBV7-2 | many
TGCGCCAGCAGCTCCCAAACTAGCGGGAGCTCCTACGAGCAGTACTTC | CASSSQTSGSSYEQYF | 16 | TRBD2 | TRBJ2-7 | TRBV5-1 | many
TGTGCCAGCAGTTTAGGGACAGGGGGCATATACAATGAGCAGTTCTTC | CASSLGTGGIYNEQFF | 16 | TRBD1 | TRBJ2-1 | TRBV12-3/TRBV12-4 | many
TGCAGTGCTAGAGATCGAGGAATGACGGCTGAGCAGTTCTTC | CSARDRGMTAEQFF | 14 | - | TRBJ2-1 | TRBV20-1 | few
TGCGCCAGCAGCTCCTCGGACAGAGGGCATGAAAAACTGTTTTTT | CASSSSDRGHEKLFF | 15 | - | TRBJ1-4 | TRBV4-3 | -
TGTGCCACCTCGATAGCGGGGGGTCGAAATGAGCAGTTCTTC | CATSIAGGRNEQFF | 14 | TRBD2 | TRBJ2-1 | TRBV2 | -
TGTGCCAGTGAAATTGCCAATGAGCAGTTCTTC | CASEIANEQFF | 11 | - | TRBJ2-1 | TRBV12-3/TRBV12-4 | many
TGTGCCAGCAGTTTTCGGCTAGCGGGAGGGCCTCTGTTCTTC | CASSFRLAGGPLFF | 14 | TRBD2 | TRBJ2-1 | TRBV28 | -
TGCAGTGCTAGAGAAGGGACAGGGTTCAATCAGCCCCAGCATTTT | CSAREGTGFNQPQHF | 15 | TRBD1 | TRBJ1-5 | TRBV20-1 | -
TGTGCCAGTGGGACCCAGGGGGCGCAGTTCTTC | CASGTQGAQFF | 11 | TRBD1 | TRBJ2-1 | TRBV3-1 | many
TGTGCCGGTAGTAAAGGGGGGGGGACAGATACGCAGTATTTT | CAGSKGGGTDTQYF | 14 | - | TRBJ2-3 | TRBV7-2 | -
TGTGCCAGCAGTCCGGGACTAGCTTCCCCTGGTGGGCCCACAGATACGCAGTATTTT | CASSPGLASPGGPTDTQYF | 19 | TRBD2 | TRBJ2-3 | TRBV28 | few
TGTGCCAGCAGTTCCTACCTAGCGGGAGGGGAAGATACGCAGTATTTT | CASSSYLAGGEDTQYF | 16 | TRBD2 | TRBJ2-3 | TRBV6-2/TRBV6-3 | few
TGTGCCAGCAGCTCCCCGGTTGAGTTGGCGTACAATGAGCAGTTCTTC | CASSSPVELAYNEQFF | 16 | - | TRBJ2-1 | TRBV5-6 | few
TGCGCCAGCAGCTTGGAAGATGGGGTCGGCGAAGCTTTCTTT | CASSLEDGVGEAFF | 14 | - | TRBJ1-1 | TRBV5-1 | -
TGTGCCAGCAGCCCCCAGAACGCACAGGGATTAAACATTCAGTACTTC | CASSPQNAQGLNIQYF | 16 | - | TRBJ2-4 | TRBV7-9 | -
TGTGCCAGTAGTAAGGTCGATAGCGGGAGTGTTGAGCAGTTCTTC | CASSKVDSGSVEQFF | 15 | TRBD2 | TRBJ2-1 | TRBV19 | few